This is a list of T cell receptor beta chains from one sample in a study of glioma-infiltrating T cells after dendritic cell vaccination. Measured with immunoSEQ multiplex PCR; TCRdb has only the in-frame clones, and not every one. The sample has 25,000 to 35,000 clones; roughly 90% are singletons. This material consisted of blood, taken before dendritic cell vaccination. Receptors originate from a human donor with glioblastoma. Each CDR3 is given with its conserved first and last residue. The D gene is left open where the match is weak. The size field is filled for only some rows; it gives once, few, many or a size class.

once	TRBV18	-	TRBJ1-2	TGTGCCAGCTCAACGGAAGCAGGTGCTGGCTACACCTTC	CASSTEAGAGYTF
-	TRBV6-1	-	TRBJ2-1	TGTGCCAGCAGCCGCGGTGAATGGGAGCAGTTCTTC	CASSRGEWEQFF
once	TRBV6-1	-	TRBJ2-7	TGTGCCAGCAGTGTCTTCCCGGGACTTTCCTACGAGCAGTACTTC	CASSVFPGLSYEQYF
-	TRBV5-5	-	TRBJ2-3	TGTGCCAGCAGCTTGGGGGCTTCCCTCGCCACAGATACGCAGTATTTT	CASSLGASLATDTQYF
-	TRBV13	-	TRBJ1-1	TGTGCCAGCAGCCCTTGGGACTCCCACAAGCCCGAAGCTTTCTTT	CASSPWDSHKPEAFF
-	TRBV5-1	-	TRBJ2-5	TGCGCCAGCAGCTTGGGTTTTTCAGAGGGAGAGACCCAGTACTTC	CASSLGFSEGETQYF
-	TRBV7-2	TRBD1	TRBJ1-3	TGTGCCAGCAGCTTAGAGACAGGGCTAACCTCTGGAAACACCATATATTTT	CASSLETGLTSGNTIYF
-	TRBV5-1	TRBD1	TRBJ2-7	TGCGCCAGCAGCTTGGCGGGACAGGGGAACTACGAGCAGTACTTC	CASSLAGQGNYEQYF
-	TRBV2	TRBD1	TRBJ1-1	TGTGCCGCCAAGGGACAGGAGCCGTCGATGGCTGAAGCTTTCTTT	CAAKGQEPSMAEAFF
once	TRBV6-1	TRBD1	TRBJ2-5	TGTGCCAGCAGTGAGGGGCCTACAGGGGTCCAAGAGACCCAGTACTTC	CASSEGPTGVQETQYF